The 24 T cell receptor beta chains reported below all come from one sample, sequenced in a study of cytomegalovirus exposure and HLA in healthy donors (dated by TCRdb to the late 2010s). Libraries were constructed by the immunoSEQ multiplex PCR assay. As stored in TCRdb, this immuneACCESS dataset retains in-frame rearrangements with V and J assigned. A fraction of the clones does not appear; measured against another copy, unresolved V genes explain less than half of the discrepancy, and the remainder lacks a known reason. This sample lists 97,000 or so clones; about 88% were detected once. The top ten constitute 5.5% to 7% of the sample. The sample comprised PBMCs. These receptors were collected from a man younger than 35 in good health and CMV-seropositive.

The chain employs TRBV29-1 and TRBJ2-1, with TRBD2 as a possible D gene (6 bases). The germline gives CDR1 SQVTM, CDR2 ANQGSEA. The CDR3 extends over 12 amino acids. V was pared by 6 bases and J by 8 bases, with 14 bases between. CDR3 bases: TGCAGCGTGGCTACTAGCCTCGATGAGCAGTTCTTC. It codes for CSVATSLDEQFF.

The genes are TRBV4-1 and TRBJ2-7; unclear D gene. V lost 0 bases, J lost 7 bases, and 16 bases lay in between. Germline V lookup: CDR1 MGHRA, CDR2 YSYEKL. There are 15 residues in the CDR3. The CDR3 loop reads CASSQDGQKPKEQYF. DNA for the CDR3: TGCGCCAGCAGCCAAGATGGGCAGAAACCAAAAGAGCAGTACTTC.

The genes are TRBV4-3 and TRBJ1-2, with 8 nucleotides matching TRBD1. Germline CDR1 is LGHNA and CDR2 is YSLEER. V was pared by 0 bases and J by 4 bases, with 10 bases of the junction left unmatched. This CDR3 contains 17 residues. CDR3 sequence: CASSQDGAQGALYGYTF. The CDR3 nucleotides read TGCGCCAGCAGCCAAGACGGGGCCCAGGGGGCTCTCTATGGCTACACCTTC.

This chain joins TRBV6-6 and TRBJ2-1, with 11 bases lining up with TRBD1. CDR3 size: 15 residues. The germline V gene has CDR1 MNHNY and CDR2 SVGAGI (reference sequence). V shed 4 bases and J 4 bases; nucleotides not matched to a gene: 3. CDR3 sequence reads: CASSSGTGGYNEQFF. The CDR3 nucleotides read TGTGCCAGCAGTTCCGGGACAGGGGGATACAATGAGCAGTTCTTC.

The V and J genes are TRBV27 and TRBJ2-7, with 12 bases aligning to TRBD1. The germline V gene encodes CDR1 MNHEY and CDR2 SMNVEV (reference sequence). The CDR3 extends over 15 amino acids. V shed 0 bases, J shed 6 bases, and the junction held 3 bases outside the gene matches. CDR3 bases: TGTGCCAGCAGTTTATCCGGGACAGGGGGCGCCGAGCAGTACTTC. Protein product: CASSLSGTGGAEQYF.

This clone has just one count. The V gene is TRBV29-1, the J gene TRBJ2-5; D not certain. Germline-derived CDR1 and CDR2 are SQVTM and ANQGSEA. Trimming shortened V by 2 bases and J by 2 bases, and 9 bases separated the two germline ends. There are 13 residues in the CDR3. CDR3 in amino acids: CSVETQPQETQYF. The CDR3 nucleotides read TGCAGCGTTGAAACTCAACCTCAAGAGACCCAGTACTTC.

This clone appeared a single time. The chain is built from TRBV6-1 and TRBJ1-1; D is ambiguous. The CDR3 spans 13 residues. Trimming removed 6 bases at V and 1 base at J, with 9 bases between. Germline CDR1 reads MNHNS; CDR2 reads SASEGT. The chain's CDR3 is CASRLEGNTEAFF. For the CDR3, the DNA is TGTGCCAGCAGATTGGAGGGGAACACTGAAGCTTTCTTT.

This chain links TRBV7-9 with TRBJ2-5; D perhaps matches TRBD1 (6 bases). Trimming removed 1 base from V and 7 bases from J, with 19 bases in between. The V gene's germline CDR1 is SEHNR and CDR2 FQNEAQ (reference sequence). CDR3 length: 16 residues. The DNA for the CDR3 is TGTGCCAGCAGCTTAGAAGGGGACAAAGAGGGTCGGACCCAGTACTTC. Its translation is CASSLEGDKEGRTQYF.

The chain combines TRBV18 with TRBJ2-2; 7 bases are shared with TRBD1. Germline V lookup: CDR1 KGHSH, CDR2 LQKENI. The ends lost 0 bases at V and 6 bases at J; junction bases unmatched: 7. The CDR3 is 16 residues long. The CDR3 loop reads CASSPPGTVQAGELFF. CDR3 bases: TGTGCCAGCTCACCACCAGGGACAGTGCAAGCCGGGGAGCTGTTTTTT.

V is TRBV29-1 and J is TRBJ1-1; unclear D gene. Trimming took off 4 bases at V and 7 bases at J, with 19 bases between the two ends. Germline V gene data show CDR1 as SQVTM and CDR2 as ANQGSEA. The length of the CDR3 is 14 residues. CDR3 region: CSVVMGDTRDEAFF. In DNA, the CDR3 is TGCAGCGTTGTAATGGGCGACACTAGAGATGAAGCTTTCTTT.

This clone was seen a single time. The chain employs TRBV7-3 and TRBJ2-3; 12 nucleotides agree with TRBD1. The V gene end was trimmed by 0 bases and the J gene end by 5 bases; junction bases not matched to a gene: 6. The length of the CDR3 is 17 residues. In germline, CDR1 is SGHTA, CDR2 FQGTGA. The chain's CDR3 is CASSLTSRDRGQDTQYF. CDR3 in DNA: TGTGCCAGCAGCTTAACGAGTAGGGACAGGGGGCAAGATACGCAGTATTTT.

This clone has only a few counts. The V call is TRBV7-2, the J call TRBJ2-7; 7 bases line up with TRBD1. In germline, CDR1 is SGHTA, CDR2 FQGNSA. J was trimmed by 2 bases and V by 1 base; bases with no gene match: 5. The CDR3 extends over 15 amino acids. The CDR3 is CASSLGSGTAYEQYF. The CDR3, as DNA: TGTGCCAGCAGCTTAGGGTCCGGGACAGCCTACGAGCAGTACTTC.

V usage is TRBV19 and J usage is TRBJ2-7; D is undetermined. The V and J ends lost 5 bases and 0 bases respectively, with 17 bases between them. This CDR3 has 16 amino acids. Germline values: CDR1 LNHDA, CDR2 SQIVND (reference sequence). This CDR3 reads CASSSDPLRSSYEQYF. The CDR3 DNA reads TGTGCCAGTAGTTCGGATCCCTTACGGAGCTCCTACGAGCAGTACTTC. Full variable domain (rest looked up from reference TRBV19 and TRBJ2-7): DGGITQSPKYLFRKEGQNVTLSCEQNLNHDAMYWYRQDPGQGLRLIYYSQIVNDFQKGDIAEGYSVSREKKESFPLTVTSAQKNPTAFYLCASSSDPLRSSYEQYFGPGTRLTVT.

The chain uses TRBV12-5 and TRBJ2-3; tentatively, D is TRBD1 (6 bases). V was trimmed by 4 bases and J by 2 bases, leaving 13 bases between them. The germline CDR1 and CDR2 sequences are LGHNT and FRNRAP. This CDR3 comprises 15 residues. CDR3 bases: TGTGCTAGTGGTTCACCGGGACAAATCACAGATACGCAGTATTTT. Encoded protein: CASGSPGQITDTQYF.

CDR3 in DNA: TGTGCCAGCAGCCTCGAGGGACCCGGGACAGGGGCCCACGAGCAGTACTTC. It yields the protein CASSLEGPGTGAHEQYF. The genes are TRBV7-2 and TRBJ2-7; 10 bases map to TRBD1. The CDR3 consists of 17 residues. Germline CDR1 SGHTA, CDR2 FQGNSA. Germline trimming cut 5 bases from V and 5 bases from J; bases unmatched to any gene: 15.

The chain recombines TRBV9 with TRBJ1-1; TRBD1 might be the D (6 bases). The CDR3 is made up of 15 amino acids. Per germline, CDR1 SGDLS and CDR2 YYNGEE. V was clipped by 4 bases and J by 0 bases, with 13 bases between them. In nucleotides, the CDR3 is TGTGCCAGCAGCCCAGCTGGGACAATGAACACTGAAGCTTTCTTT. It yields the protein CASSPAGTMNTEAFF.

This chain uses TRBV6-5 with TRBJ1-2; TRBD1 aligns across 8 bases. CDR3 size: 15 residues. Germline CDR1 is MNHEY and CDR2 is SVGAGI. V was pared by 2 bases and J by 4 bases, with 6 bases of the junction left unmatched. The CDR3 nucleotides are TGTGCCAGCAGTTACGGACAGGGACAGATCTATGGCTACACCTTC. Its protein is CASSYGQGQIYGYTF.

Remarks on this clone: Other nucleotide sequences from this sample produce the same CDR3. Written as DNA, the CDR3 is TGTGCCATACATTGGGGAGGGAGAGCGGGAGGTTCTGATGAGCAGTTCTTC. Its translation is CAIHWGGRAGGSDEQFF. The chain recombines TRBV7-9 with TRBJ2-1; TRBD2 matches 9 bases. V dropped 10 bases and J dropped 8; count of bases not matched to a gene: 21. This CDR3 region has 17 residues. Germline CDR1 SEHNR, CDR2 FQNEAQ (reference sequence).

CDR3 in amino acids: CASRGTANYGYTF. DNA for the CDR3: TGTGCCAGCAGGGGGACAGCTAACTATGGCTACACCTTC. V is TRBV6-1 and J is TRBJ1-2; 7 bases agree with TRBD1. Trimming cost V 6 bases and J 0 bases; bases outside gene matches: 1. Germline V gives CDR1 MNHNS, CDR2 SASEGT. The CDR3 has 13 residues.

This chain uses TRBV25-1 with TRBJ1-2; TRBD1 aligns across 8 bases. Germline trimming cut 8 bases from V and 5 bases from J; bases unmatched to any gene: 13. Germline assignment: CDR1 MGHDK and CDR2 SYGVNS. This CDR3 is built from 15 residues. The CDR3 loop reads CASAGTGISIYGYTF. CDR3 nucleotide sequence: TGTGCCAGCGCCGGGACAGGCATTTCAATATATGGCTACACCTTC.

J is TRBJ1-4 and V is TRBV2; TRBD1 might be the D (5 bases). The germline V and J ends were trimmed by 6 bases and 6 bases, with 29 bases remaining between them. The CDR3 covers 19 residues. In germline, CDR1 is SNHLY, CDR2 FYNNEI. The CDR3 coding sequence is TGTGCCAGCAGATATCCGATGGAATGGACACCCGGTGGTGATGAAAAACTGTTTTTT. Translated: CASRYPMEWTPGGDEKLFF.

V and J are TRBV7-2 and TRBJ1-2, with D hard to call. Germline CDR1 is SGHTA and CDR2 is FQGNSA. Deletions cut 1 base from V and 8 bases from J, with 11 bases between. The CDR3 is 13 amino acids. The CDR3 is CASSLGGSGGYTF. The CDR3 DNA reads TGTGCCAGCAGCTTAGGCGGGTCTGGGGGCTACACCTTC.

The CDR3 nucleotides read TGCGCCAGCAGCCAGAATCAGGGGGTCTACTATGGCTACACCTTC. This encodes CASSQNQGVYYGYTF. J is TRBJ1-2 and V is TRBV4-3; TRBD1 aligns across 7 bases. This CDR3 region has 15 residues. Germline CDR1 is LGHNA and CDR2 is YSLEER. V lost 3 bases and J lost 3; bases outside the gene matches: 7.

The rearrangement joins TRBV10-1 to TRBJ1-1; 8 nucleotides align to TRBD1. The V segment lost 5 bases and the J segment 11 bases; nucleotides outside the gene matches: 7. The germline CDR1 and CDR2 sequences are WNHNN and SYGVQD (reference sequence). The CDR3 spans 12 residues. The CDR3 loop is CASSRQGFGAFF. As DNA, the CDR3 is TGCGCCAGCAGTCGACAGGGGTTCGGGGCTTTCTTT.